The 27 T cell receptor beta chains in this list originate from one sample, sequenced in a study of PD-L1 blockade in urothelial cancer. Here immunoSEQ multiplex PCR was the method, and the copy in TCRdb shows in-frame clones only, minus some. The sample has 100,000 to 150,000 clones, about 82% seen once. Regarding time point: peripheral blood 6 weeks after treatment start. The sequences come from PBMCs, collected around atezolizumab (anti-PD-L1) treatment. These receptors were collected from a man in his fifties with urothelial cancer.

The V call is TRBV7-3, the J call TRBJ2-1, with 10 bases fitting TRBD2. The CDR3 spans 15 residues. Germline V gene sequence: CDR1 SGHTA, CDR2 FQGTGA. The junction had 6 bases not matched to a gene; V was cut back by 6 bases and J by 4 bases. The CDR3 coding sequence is TGTGCCAGCAGATCAGCTAGCGGGAGTTACAATGAGCAGTTCTTC. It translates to CASRSASGSYNEQFF. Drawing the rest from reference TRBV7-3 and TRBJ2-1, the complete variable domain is GAGVSQTPSNKVTEKGKYVELRCDPISGHTALYWYRQSLGQGPEFLIYFQGTGAADDSGLPNDRFFAVRPEGSVSTLKIQRTERGDSAVYLCASRSASGSYNEQFFGPGTRLTVL.

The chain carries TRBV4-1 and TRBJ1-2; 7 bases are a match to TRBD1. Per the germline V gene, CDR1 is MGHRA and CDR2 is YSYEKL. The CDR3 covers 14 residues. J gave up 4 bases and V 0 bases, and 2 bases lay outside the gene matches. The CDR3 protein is CASSQEGTVYGYTF. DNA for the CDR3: TGCGCCAGCAGCCAAGAAGGGACAGTCTATGGCTACACCTTC.

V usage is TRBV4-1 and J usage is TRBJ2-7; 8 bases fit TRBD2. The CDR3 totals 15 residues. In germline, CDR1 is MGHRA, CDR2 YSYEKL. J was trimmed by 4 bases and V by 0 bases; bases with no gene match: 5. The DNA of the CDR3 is TGCGCCAGCAGCCAAGAGTATACGGGAGGGTACGAGCAGTACTTC. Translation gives CASSQEYTGGYEQYF.

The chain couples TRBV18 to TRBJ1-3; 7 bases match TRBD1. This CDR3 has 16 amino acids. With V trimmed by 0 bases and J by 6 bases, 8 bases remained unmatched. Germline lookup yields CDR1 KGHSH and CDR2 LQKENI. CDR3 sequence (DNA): TGTGCCAGCTCACCACCGAATAGGGGGCTGTTAAACACCATATATTTT. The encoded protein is CASSPPNRGLLNTIYF.

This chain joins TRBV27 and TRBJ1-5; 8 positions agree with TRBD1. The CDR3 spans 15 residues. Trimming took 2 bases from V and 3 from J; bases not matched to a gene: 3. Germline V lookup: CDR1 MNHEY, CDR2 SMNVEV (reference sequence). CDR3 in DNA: TGTGCCAGCAGTTTACGACAGGGGTTCAATCAGCCCCAGCATTTT. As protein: CASSLRQGFNQPQHF.

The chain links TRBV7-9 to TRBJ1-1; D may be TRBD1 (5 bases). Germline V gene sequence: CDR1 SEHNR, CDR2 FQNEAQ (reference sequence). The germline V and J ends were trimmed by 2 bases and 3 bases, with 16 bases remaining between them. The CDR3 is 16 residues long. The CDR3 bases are TGTGCCAGCAGCTTACAGACCCCAACGGGGGACACTGAAGCTTTCTTT. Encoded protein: CASSLQTPTGDTEAFF.

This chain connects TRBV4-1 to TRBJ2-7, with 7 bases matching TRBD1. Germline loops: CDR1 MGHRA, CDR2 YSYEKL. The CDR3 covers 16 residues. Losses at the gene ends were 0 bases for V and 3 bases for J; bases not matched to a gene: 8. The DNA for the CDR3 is TGCGCCAGCAGCCAAGATCCCCGACAGGGCCTCTACGAGCAGTACTTC. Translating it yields CASSQDPRQGLYEQYF.

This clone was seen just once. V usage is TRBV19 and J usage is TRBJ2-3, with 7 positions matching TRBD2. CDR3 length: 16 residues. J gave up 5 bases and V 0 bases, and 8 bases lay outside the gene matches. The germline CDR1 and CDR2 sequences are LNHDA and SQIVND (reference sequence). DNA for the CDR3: TGTGCCAGTAGTATAGATGTGGGAGGGCGTATAGATACGCAGTATTTT. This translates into CASSIDVGGRIDTQYF.

The CDR3 region has the DNA TGTGCCAGCAGTGGGGCAGAATCTGATACGCAGTATTTT. Translating it yields CASSGAESDTQYF. The chain joins TRBV2 to TRBJ2-3, with D uncertain. From germline, CDR1 is SNHLY and CDR2 FYNNEI. This CDR3 spans 13 amino acids. Deletions cut 4 bases from V and 6 bases from J, with 11 bases between.

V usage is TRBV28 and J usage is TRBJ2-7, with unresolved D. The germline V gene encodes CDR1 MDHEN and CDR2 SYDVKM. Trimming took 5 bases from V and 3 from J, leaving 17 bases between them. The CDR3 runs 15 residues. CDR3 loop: CASSPPRPRNYEQYF. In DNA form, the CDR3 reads TGTGCCAGCAGTCCCCCCCGCCCTAGGAACTACGAGCAGTACTTC.

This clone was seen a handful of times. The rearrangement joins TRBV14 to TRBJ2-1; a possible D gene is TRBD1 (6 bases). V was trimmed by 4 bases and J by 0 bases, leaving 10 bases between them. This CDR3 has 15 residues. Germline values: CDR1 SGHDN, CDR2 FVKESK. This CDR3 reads CASSPLGGSYNEQFF. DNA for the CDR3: TGTGCCAGCAGCCCGTTAGGGGGCTCCTACAATGAGCAGTTCTTC.

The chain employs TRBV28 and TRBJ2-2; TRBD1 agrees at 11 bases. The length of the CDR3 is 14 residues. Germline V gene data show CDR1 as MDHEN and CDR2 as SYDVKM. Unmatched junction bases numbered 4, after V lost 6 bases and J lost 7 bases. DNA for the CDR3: TGTGCCAGCAGGGGGACAGGGGGTCGCGGGGAGCTGTTTTTT. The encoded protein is CASRGTGGRGELFF.

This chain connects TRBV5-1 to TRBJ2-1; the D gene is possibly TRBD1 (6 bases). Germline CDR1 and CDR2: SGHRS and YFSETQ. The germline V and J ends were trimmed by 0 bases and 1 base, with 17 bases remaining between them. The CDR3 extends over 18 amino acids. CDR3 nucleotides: TGCGCCAGCAGCTTGGTGATCGACAGGCCCAATTCCTACAATGAGCAGTTCTTC. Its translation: CASSLVIDRPNSYNEQFF.

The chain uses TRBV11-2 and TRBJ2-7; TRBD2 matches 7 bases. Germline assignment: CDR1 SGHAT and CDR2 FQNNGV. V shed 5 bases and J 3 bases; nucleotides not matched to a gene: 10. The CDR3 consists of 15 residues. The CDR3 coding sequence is TGTGCCAGCAGCCTATCCGGACTAGGGTTCTACGAGCAGTACTTC. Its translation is CASSLSGLGFYEQYF. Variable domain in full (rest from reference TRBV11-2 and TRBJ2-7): EAGVAQSPRYKIIEKRQSVAFWCNPISGHATLYWYQQILGQGPKLLIQFQNNGVVDDSQLPKDRFSAERLKGVDSTLKIQPAKLEDSAVYLCASSLSGLGFYEQYFGPGTRLTVT.

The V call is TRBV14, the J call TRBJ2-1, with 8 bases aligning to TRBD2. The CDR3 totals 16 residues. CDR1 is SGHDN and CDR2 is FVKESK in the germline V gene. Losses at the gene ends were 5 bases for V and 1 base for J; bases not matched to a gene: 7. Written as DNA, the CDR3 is TGTGCCAGCAGCGGCATAGCGGGATATTCCTACAATGAGCAGTTCTTC. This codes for CASSGIAGYSYNEQFF.

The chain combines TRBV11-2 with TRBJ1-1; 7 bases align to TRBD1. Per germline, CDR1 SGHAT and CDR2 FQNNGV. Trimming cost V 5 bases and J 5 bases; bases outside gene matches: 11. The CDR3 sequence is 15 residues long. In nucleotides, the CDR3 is TGTGCCAGCAGCCAACGGCAGACAGGGAATACTGAAGCTTTCTTT. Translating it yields CASSQRQTGNTEAFF.

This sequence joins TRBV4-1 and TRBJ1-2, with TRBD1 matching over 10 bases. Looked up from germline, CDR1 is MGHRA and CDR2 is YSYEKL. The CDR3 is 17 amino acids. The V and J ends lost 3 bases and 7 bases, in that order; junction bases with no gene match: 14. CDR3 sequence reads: CASSHKAGDRGLIGYTF. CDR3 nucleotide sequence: TGCGCCAGCAGCCACAAAGCGGGAGACAGGGGGCTTATTGGCTACACCTTC.

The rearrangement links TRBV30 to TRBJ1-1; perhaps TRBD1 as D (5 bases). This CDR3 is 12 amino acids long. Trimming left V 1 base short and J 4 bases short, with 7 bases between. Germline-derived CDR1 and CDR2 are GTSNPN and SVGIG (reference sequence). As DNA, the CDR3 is TGTGCCTGGAGTGGGGGGGGCACTGAAGCTTTCTTT. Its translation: CAWSGGGTEAFF.

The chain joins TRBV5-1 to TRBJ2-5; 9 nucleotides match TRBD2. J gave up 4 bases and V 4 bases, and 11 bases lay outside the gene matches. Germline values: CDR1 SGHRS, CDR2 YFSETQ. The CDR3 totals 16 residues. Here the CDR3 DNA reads TGCGCCAGCAGCCCGGACACCGGGACTAGCCGAGAGACCCAGTACTTC. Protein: CASSPDTGTSRETQYF.

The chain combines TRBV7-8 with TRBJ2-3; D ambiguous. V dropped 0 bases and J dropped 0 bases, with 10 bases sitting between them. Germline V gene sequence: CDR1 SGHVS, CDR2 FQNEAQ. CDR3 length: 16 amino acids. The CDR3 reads CASSLAHSRSTDTQYF. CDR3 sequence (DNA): TGTGCCAGCAGCTTAGCGCATAGCAGAAGCACAGATACGCAGTATTTT. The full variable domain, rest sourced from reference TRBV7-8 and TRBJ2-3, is GAGVSQSPRYKVAKRGQDVALRCDPISGHVSLFWYQQALGQGPEFLTYFQNEAQLDKSGLPSDRFFAERPEGSVSTLKIQRTQQEDSAVYLCASSLAHSRSTDTQYFGPGTRLTVL.

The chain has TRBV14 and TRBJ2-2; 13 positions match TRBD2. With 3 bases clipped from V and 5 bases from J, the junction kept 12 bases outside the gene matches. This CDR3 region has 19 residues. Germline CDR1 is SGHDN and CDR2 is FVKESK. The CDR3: CASSQRGRTSGSKTGELFF. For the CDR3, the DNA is TGTGCCAGCAGCCAGCGGGGCCGGACTAGCGGGAGTAAAACCGGGGAGCTGTTTTTT.

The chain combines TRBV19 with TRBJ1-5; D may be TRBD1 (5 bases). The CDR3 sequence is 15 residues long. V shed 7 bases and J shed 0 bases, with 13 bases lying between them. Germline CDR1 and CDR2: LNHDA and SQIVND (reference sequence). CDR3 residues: CASKGGDYSNQPQHF. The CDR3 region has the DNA TGTGCCAGTAAGGGAGGGGATTATAGCAATCAGCCCCAGCATTTT.

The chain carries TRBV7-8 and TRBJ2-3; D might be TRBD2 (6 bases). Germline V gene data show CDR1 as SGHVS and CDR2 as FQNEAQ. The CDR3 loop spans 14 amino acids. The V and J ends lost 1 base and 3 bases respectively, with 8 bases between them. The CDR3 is CASSLGGRTDTQYF. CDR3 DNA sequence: TGTGCCAGCAGCTTAGGAGGGAGGACAGATACGCAGTATTTT.

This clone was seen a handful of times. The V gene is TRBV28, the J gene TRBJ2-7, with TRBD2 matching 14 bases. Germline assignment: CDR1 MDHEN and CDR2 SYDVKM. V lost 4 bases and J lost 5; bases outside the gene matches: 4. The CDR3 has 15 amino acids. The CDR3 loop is CASSYPGLAGDEQYF. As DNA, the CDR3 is TGTGCCAGCAGTTACCCGGGACTAGCGGGAGACGAGCAGTACTTC.

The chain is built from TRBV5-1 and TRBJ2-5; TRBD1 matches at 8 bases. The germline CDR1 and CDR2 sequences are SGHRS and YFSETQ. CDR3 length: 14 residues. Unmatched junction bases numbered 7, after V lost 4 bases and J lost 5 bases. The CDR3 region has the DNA TGCGCCAGCAGCAGCAGGGGGCGTGGGGAGACCCAGTACTTC. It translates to CASSSRGRGETQYF.

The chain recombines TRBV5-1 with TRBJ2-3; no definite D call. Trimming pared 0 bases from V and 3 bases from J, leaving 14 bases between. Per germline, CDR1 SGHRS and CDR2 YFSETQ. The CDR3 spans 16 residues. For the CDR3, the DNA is TGCGCCAGCAGCTTGGTGCCCACACAGAAAACAGATACGCAGTATTTT. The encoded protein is CASSLVPTQKTDTQYF.

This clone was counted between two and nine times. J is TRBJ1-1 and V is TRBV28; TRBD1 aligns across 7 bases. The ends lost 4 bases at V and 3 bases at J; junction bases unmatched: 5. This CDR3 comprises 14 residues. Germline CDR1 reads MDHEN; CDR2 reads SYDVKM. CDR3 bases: TGTGCCAGCAGTTGGTACAGGGGACACACTGAAGCTTTCTTT. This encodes CASSWYRGHTEAFF.